This entry is about one T cell receptor (beta chain). Its specificity is not known. A modified ARM-PCR protocol with three rounds of nested PCR amplified TCRbeta. TCRdb fed the multiplex PCR reads into MiXCR, producing one record per CDR3 protein. The sample contains roughly 81,000 distinct CDR3 sequences, more than 60% of which appear only once. RNA was extracted from bulk tissue without any cell sorting. This sample stems from a study of tumor and adjacent non-tumor tissue in lung cancer. For the study at large: The patients, around 10 men and about 5 women, were roughly 30 to 76 with stage I to III disease.

Whole-study findings and limits: Significantly higher TCR diversity was found in tumor than normal lung.

V was shortened by 4 bases and J by 4 bases, with 5 bases between the two germline ends. In germline, CDR1 is MGHDK, CDR2 SYGVNS. CDR3 size: 11 residues. The sample comprised lung tumor tissue. This sequence was found in a man between 65 and 80 years old with non-small cell lung cancer. The V gene is TRBV25-1, the J gene TRBJ2-7, with D hard to call. CDR3 DNA: TGTGCCAGCAGTGTGGGTTACGAGCAGTACTTC. This translates into CASSVGYEQYF.